This TCR beta chain is from a study of beta chain features in type 1 diabetes. Concerning this clone: The antigen remains unidentified.

Overall study results and limits: Moderately but significantly shorter TCRB CDR3s were found in Type 1 diabetes patients in all four CD4+ subsets. Individuals with type 1 diabetes displayed fewer insertions and more deletions at VDJ junctions.

This CDR3 has 14 amino acids. CDR1 is SGHRS and CDR2 is YFSETQ in the germline V gene. Losses at the gene ends were 6 bases for V and 3 bases for J; bases not matched to a gene: 6. Expressed TCRB transcripts were sequenced, since all the RNA that had been isolated was reverse transcribed. Profiled with immunoSEQ multiplex PCR; TCRdb holds only in-frame clones, not every one. This sample yields about 370,000 clones, of which 8% to 10% are seen a single time; approximately 0.55% belongs to the top ten. The chain has TRBV5-1 and TRBJ2-5; 9 bases line up with TRBD1. The TCR was taken from a young man with type 1 diabetes. The material sequenced was central memory CD4+ T cells from blood. The CDR3 sequence: CASKRGTGKETQYF. For the CDR3, the DNA is TGCGCCAGCAAGAGGGGGACAGGGAAAGAGACCCAGTACTTC.